This TCR beta chain was obtained from a study of CD8 T cells in Susac syndrome. About 0.5 to 1 ug RNA was reverse transcribed with random hexamers. Multiplex PCR with immunoSEQ amplified the TCR beta CDR3 across 54 Vbeta and 13 Jbeta. In TCRdb, the immunoSEQ multiplex PCR reads were re-called with MiXCR into one record per CDR3 protein. The table has a few hundred thousand distinct CDR3 sequences, roughly nine tenths seen once. This CDR3 comprises 15 residues. CDR1 and CDR2 from the germline V gene are SNHLY and FYNNEI. The V gene lost 0 bases and the J gene lost 4 bases, with 12 bases spanning the gap. The patients serving as multiple sclerosis controls were treatment-naive. They had stable or active relapsing-remitting disease and fulfilled revised McDonald criteria.

The chain carries TRBV2 and TRBJ1-2; tentatively, D is TRBD1 (6 bases). This clonotype was obtained from a human donor with multiple sclerosis. Sequencing input: CD4+ T cells from PBMCs. For the CDR3, the DNA is TGTGCCAGCAGTGAAGCGCAGGGAGGGGGCTATGGCTACACCTTC. This translates into CASSEAQGGGYGYTF.